These 27 T cell receptor beta chains share one sample of origin, sequenced in a study of T cell responses to AZD1222 COVID-19 vaccine. This table comes from immunoSEQ multiplex PCR, and its TCRdb copy is limited to in-frame clones, with some not included. The repertoire consists of some 180,000 clones, with about 92% occurring once and the leading ten covering approximately 1.4%. The source was peripheral blood, collected on day 0 of AZD1222 vaccination. The origin of the receptors is an adult in good health.

The chain recombines TRBV30 with TRBJ2-1; 14 bases are shared with TRBD2. CDR1 is GTSNPN, CDR2 SVGIG, per germline (reference sequence). The CDR3 sequence is 15 residues long. V lost 6 bases to trimming and J lost 5 bases; unmatched junction nucleotides: 6. CDR3 amino acids: CACQGTSGGNNEQFF. The CDR3 nucleotides are TGTGCCTGTCAGGGGACTAGCGGGGGTAACAATGAGCAGTTCTTC. Full variable domain (outside the CDR3, taken from reference TRBV30 and TRBJ2-1): SQTIHQWPATLVQPVGSPLSLECTVEGTSNPNLYWYRQAAGRGLQLLFYSVGIGQISSEVPQNLSASRPQDRQFILSSKKLLLSDSGFYLCACQGTSGGNNEQFFGPGTRLTVL.

The CDR3 DNA sequence: TGTGCCAGCAGGGGACAGGGGGTCACCGGGGAGCTGTTTTTT. As protein: CASRGQGVTGELFF. This chain connects TRBV3-1 (or the pseudogene TRBV3-2) to TRBJ2-2, with 11 bases that match TRBD1. Germline values: CDR1 LGHDT, CDR2 YNNKEL (reference sequence). The J segment lost 4 bases and the V segment lost 6 bases, leaving 1 base of the junction unmatched. The CDR3 runs to 14 residues.

The V call is TRBV5-4, the J call TRBJ2-3; the D is unclear. The CDR3 length is 14 residues. Germline values: CDR1 SGHNT, CDR2 YYREEE (reference sequence). The V end was cut by 0 bases, the J end by 2 bases, with 7 bases between. The CDR3 reads CASSLAVDTDTQYF. The CDR3 region has the DNA TGTGCCAGCAGCTTGGCCGTAGACACAGATACGCAGTATTTT.

As for this clone: The sample holds other DNA sequences that translate to the same CDR3. The V call is TRBV2, the J call TRBJ1-1; 8 bases agree with TRBD1. V shed 6 bases and J 1 base; nucleotides not matched to a gene: 1. This CDR3 contains 13 residues. Germline V CDR1 and CDR2: SNHLY, FYNNEI. CDR3 coding DNA: TGTGCCAGCAGCGGACAGGGGAACACTGAAGCTTTCTTT. Translating gives CASSGQGNTEAFF.

This clone was detected only a few times. The chain joins TRBV4-2 to TRBJ1-4; D uncertain. The germline V and J ends were trimmed by 0 bases and 6 bases, with 8 bases remaining between them. This CDR3 has 14 residues. CDR1 and CDR2 from the germline V gene are LGHNA and YNFKEQ. The CDR3 spells CASSQEASDEKLFF. The CDR3 bases are TGTGCCAGCAGCCAAGAAGCTTCAGATGAAAAACTGTTTTTT.

The chain has TRBV5-1 and TRBJ2-3; TRBD2 aligns across 10 bases. Germline CDR1 is SGHRS and CDR2 is YFSETQ. This CDR3 is 15 amino acids long. V shed 1 base, J shed 4 bases, and the junction held 3 bases outside the gene matches. The CDR3 DNA sequence: TGCGCCAGCAGCTTGAATAGCGGGGGGCCAGATACGCAGTATTTT. Translation: CASSLNSGGPDTQYF.

This chain uses TRBV6-6 with TRBJ2-2; D not certain. Trimming pared 6 bases from V and 1 base from J, leaving 6 bases between. This CDR3 comprises 13 residues. Germline-derived CDR1 and CDR2 are MNHNY and SVGAGI (reference sequence). The CDR3 bases are TGTGCCAGCAGGCAGCTGAACACCGGGGAGCTGTTTTTT. Translating gives CASRQLNTGELFF.

This clone has only a few counts. The rearrangement uses TRBV18 and TRBJ1-1; the match to TRBD1 covers 9 bases. Germline V lookup: CDR1 KGHSH, CDR2 LQKENI. The length of the CDR3 is 13 residues. The trim removed 3 bases at V and 8 bases at J, leaving 4 bases unmatched. CDR3 protein: CASSPRTGAEAFF. CDR3 DNA sequence: TGTGCCAGCTCACCTCGGACAGGGGCGGAAGCTTTCTTT. Full variable domain (missing parts from reference TRBV18 and TRBJ1-1): NAGVMQNPRHLVRRRGQEARLRCSPMKGHSHVYWYRQLPEEGLKFMVYLQKENIIDESGMPKERFSAEFPKEGPSILRIQQVVRGDSAAYFCASSPRTGAEAFFGQGTRLTVV.

The rearrangement uses TRBV5-4 and TRBJ2-7; D may match TRBD1 or TRBD2 (5 bases each). Trimming took 1 base from V and 4 from J, leaving 6 bases between them. Germline V lookup: CDR1 SGHNT, CDR2 YYREEE (reference sequence). CDR3 length: 12 amino acids. The CDR3 DNA is TGTGCCAGCAGCTTGTGGGGGTACGAGCAGTACTTC. This encodes CASSLWGYEQYF.

V is TRBV9 and J is TRBJ1-2; D ambiguous. Trimming took 0 bases from V and 0 from J, leaving 12 bases between them. The V gene's germline CDR1 is SGDLS and CDR2 YYNGEE. This CDR3 spans 16 amino acids. This CDR3 is CASSVAYGVPNYGYTF. The CDR3 DNA is TGTGCCAGCAGCGTAGCTTACGGTGTTCCTAACTATGGCTACACCTTC.

The chain uses TRBV9 and TRBJ2-1, with D perhaps TRBD1 or TRBD2 (5 bases each). The CDR3 has 13 amino acids. Germline V CDR1 and CDR2: SGDLS, YYNGEE. With 3 bases removed from V and 9 bases from J, the gap between germline ends came to 13 bases. CDR3 sequence reads: CASSAAPGPEQFF. CDR3 in DNA: TGTGCCAGCAGCGCCGCCCCGGGACCTGAGCAGTTCTTC.

J is TRBJ1-4 and V is TRBV7-8; 8 positions agree with TRBD1. Per the germline V gene, CDR1 is SGHVS and CDR2 is FQNEAQ. The CDR3 length is 17 residues. The V gene end was trimmed by 1 base and the J gene end by 3 bases; junction bases not matched to a gene: 7. CDR3 in DNA: TGTGCCAGCAGCTTAGATACCAGGGGGCCTGCTAATGAAAAACTGTTTTTT. Residues: CASSLDTRGPANEKLFF.

The V and J genes are TRBV2 and TRBJ1-1, with D tentatively TRBD1 (5 bases). CDR1 and CDR2 from the germline V gene are SNHLY and FYNNEI. CDR3 size: 12 residues. Trimming shortened V by 7 bases and J by 6 bases, and 12 bases separated the two germline ends. Written as DNA, the CDR3 is TGTGCCAGCAATGAGGGGAGCGCTGAAGCTTTCTTT. Amino acid sequence: CASNEGSAEAFF.

The genes are TRBV11-2 and TRBJ2-7, with D perhaps being TRBD1 or TRBD2 (5 bases each). The CDR3 contains 15 residues. Per germline, CDR1 SGHAT and CDR2 FQNNGV. Trimming took 1 base from V and 3 from J, leaving 13 bases between them. The CDR3 DNA is TGTGCCAGCAGCTTAGTGGGGGACGGTAACTACGAGCAGTACTTC. Amino acid sequence: CASSLVGDGNYEQYF.

The chain carries TRBV12-3 or TRBV12-4 and TRBJ1-2; no definite D call. Trimming cost V 7 bases and J 5 bases, with 14 bases left between them. There are 13 residues in the CDR3. CDR3 sequence reads: CASTDQDGYGYTF. As DNA, the CDR3 is TGTGCCAGCACCGACCAGGACGGGTATGGCTACACCTTC.

In DNA form, the CDR3 reads TGCGCCAGCAGCTACGACGGGGAGAACACTGAAGCTTTCTTT. Translation gives CASSYDGENTEAFF. V and J are TRBV5-1 and TRBJ1-1; D is ambiguous. The germline V gene has CDR1 SGHRS and CDR2 YFSETQ. The CDR3 has 14 residues. The germline V and J ends were trimmed by 3 bases and 1 base, with 10 bases remaining between them. Filled out from reference TRBV5-1 and TRBJ1-1, the complete variable domain reads KAGVTQTPRYLIKTRGQQVTLSCSPISGHRSVSWYQQTPGQGLQFLFEYFSETQRNKGNFPGRFSGRQFSNSRSEMNVSTLELGDSALYLCASSYDGENTEAFFGQGTRLTVV.

This clone was counted a single time. The chain links TRBV7-9 to TRBJ1-5; 7 nucleotides agree with TRBD1. The CDR3 is 15 residues long. With 4 bases clipped from V and 7 bases from J, the junction kept 10 bases outside the gene matches. Germline CDR1 reads SEHNR; CDR2 reads FQNEAQ (reference sequence). The CDR3 nucleotides read TGTGCCAGCAGCTCCAGGGGGGGGGCAGGCCAGCCCCAGCATTTT. It translates to CASSSRGGAGQPQHF. The full variable domain, completed using reference TRBV7-9 and TRBJ1-5, is DTGVSQNPRHKITKRGQNVTFRCDPISEHNRLYWYRQTLGQGPEFLTYFQNEAQLEKSRLLSDRFSAERPKGSFSTLEIQRTEQGDSAMYLCASSSRGGAGQPQHFGDGTRLSIL.

The chain has TRBV6-1 and TRBJ2-1; D might be TRBD1 (6 bases). V was cut by 2 bases and J by 10 bases, with 18 bases left in between. The CDR3 contains 15 residues. Germline CDR1 reads MNHNS; CDR2 reads SASEGT. The CDR3 loop reads CASSERAGQTGEQFF. The CDR3 DNA reads as TGTGCCAGCAGTGAAAGGGCTGGCCAGACAGGAGAGCAGTTCTTC.

The CDR3 protein is CSASTGREHNEQFF. CDR3 sequence (DNA): TGCAGTGCTAGTACAGGGCGGGAGCACAATGAGCAGTTCTTC. This chain links TRBV20-1 with TRBJ2-1; a possible D gene is TRBD2 (7 bases). CDR1 and CDR2 (germline): DFQATT, SNEGSKA (reference sequence). Trimming shortened V by 3 bases and J by 5 bases, and 14 bases separated the two germline ends. The CDR3 consists of 14 residues.

This chain connects TRBV6-5 to TRBJ1-2, with TRBD1 matching over 8 bases. This CDR3 is 12 amino acids long. CDR1 MNHEY and CDR2 SVGAGI come from the germline V gene. V was pared by 10 bases and J by 6 bases, with 7 bases of the junction left unmatched. CDR3 in amino acids: CATLGQGDGYTF. CDR3 coding DNA: TGTGCCACCCTCGGACAGGGAGATGGCTACACCTTC.

The gene calls are TRBV11-2 and TRBJ1-4; D is perhaps TRBD1 (6 bases). The CDR3 is made up of 14 amino acids. Germline V gene lookup returns CDR1 SGHAT and CDR2 FQNNGV. V lost 5 bases and J lost 11, with 18 bases in between. The CDR3 loop is CASSHKDSSGKLFF. The CDR3 nucleotides are TGTGCCAGCAGCCACAAGGACAGTTCGGGCAAACTGTTTTTT.

The chain links TRBV7-2 to TRBJ2-1; tentative D call: TRBD1 (6 bases). Germline V lookup: CDR1 SGHTA, CDR2 FQGNSA. V was cut by 5 bases and J by 5 bases, with 16 bases left in between. This CDR3 region has 15 residues. For the CDR3, the DNA is TGTGCCAGCAGCCCCCCCGGGACACGAAACAATGAGCAGTTCTTC. Translation: CASSPPGTRNNEQFF.

The genes are TRBV20-1 and TRBJ1-6, with D uncertain. The germline gives CDR1 DFQATT, CDR2 SNEGSKA (reference sequence). With 3 bases removed from V and 2 bases from J, the gap between germline ends came to 11 bases. This CDR3 region has 15 residues. CDR3 nucleotides: TGCAGTGCTAGTCCCGACGGTGCCTATAATTCACCCCTCCACTTT. As protein: CSASPDGAYNSPLHF.

This chain links TRBV2 with TRBJ1-5, with 9 bases identical to TRBD1. In germline, CDR1 is SNHLY, CDR2 FYNNEI. The CDR3 is 13 amino acids. Trimming removed 10 bases from V and 11 bases from J; junction bases left unmatched: 12. CDR3 amino acids: CATRDRVGVAQHF. The CDR3 region has the DNA TGTGCCACCCGGGACAGGGTGGGAGTTGCCCAGCATTTT.

This clone has a single count. The chain uses TRBV27 and TRBJ2-5, with TRBD2 matching over 7 bases. The germline gives CDR1 MNHEY, CDR2 SMNVEV (reference sequence). There are 14 residues in the CDR3. After removal of 5 bases from V and 2 bases from J, the junction contained 5 bases not matched to a gene. The CDR3 region is CASSPLAAQETQYF. Here the CDR3 DNA reads TGTGCCAGCAGTCCTCTAGCGGCACAAGAGACCCAGTACTTC.

The chain uses TRBV12-3 or TRBV12-4 and TRBJ1-5; D is undetermined. The CDR3 is made up of 13 amino acids. Trimming removed 6 bases from V and 7 bases from J, with 13 bases in between. The CDR3 here is CASSKGYMQPQHF. In DNA, the CDR3 is TGTGCCAGCAGCAAAGGGTATATGCAGCCCCAGCATTTT.

The genes are TRBV29-1 and TRBJ1-1; D is uncertain. The CDR3 consists of 13 residues. Germline V CDR1 and CDR2: SQVTM, ANQGSEA. Trimming left V 3 bases short and J 0 bases short, with 8 bases between. CDR3 nucleotide sequence: TGCAGCGTTGAGAAGCTGATGAACACTGAAGCTTTCTTT. Translated, it gives CSVEKLMNTEAFF.